This T cell receptor beta chain was captured by sequencing in a study of T cells in Graves' hyperthyroidism and ophthalmopathy. Findings and caveats of the study: Most expanded thyroid clonotypes above 0.001 also appeared in blood.

The source material, RNA transcripts, was used to amplify TCR beta CDR3 regions. HTBI primers were used for first-round RT-PCR of the TCR CDR3. MiXCR, run by TCRdb on the multiplex PCR reads, gives a single entry per CDR3 protein. In the table there are hundreds of thousands of distinct CDR3 sequences, about an eighth of which are singletons. Germline CDR1 SGHVS, CDR2 FQNEAQ. The CDR3 extends over 15 amino acids. V lost 1 base and J lost 6, with 13 bases in between. This clonotype occurred many times. Its specificity is unknown. The chain is built from TRBV7-8 and TRBJ1-5; D possibly corresponds to TRBD1 (6 bases). Material for sequencing was blood. The sequence derives from a man aged 50-60 years with Graves' ophthalmopathy. CDR3 loop: CASSLVQGFGQPQHF. DNA of the CDR3: TGTGCCAGCAGCTTAGTACAGGGATTCGGTCAGCCCCAGCATTTT.